This TCR beta chain was captured by sequencing in a study of metastatic and nonmetastatic thyroid tumors (dated by TCRdb to 2020 to 2022). About the investigation overall: Repertoires were compared across peripheral blood and tumor or nodule tissue samples from malignant and benign thyroid patients.

The library was prepared using PCR. Reads for this sample came from an Illumina HiSeq 4000. The TCR beta-chain CDR3 region of each patient was profiled by high-throughput sequencing. The published analysis was carried out like this. The researchers built a classifier to tell apart papillary thyroid cancer patients with distant metastasis, based on CDR3 differences among clinicopathological groups. To measure repertoire diversity the researchers used the Shannon index, while the Morisita-Horn index served to gauge how similar the tumor and blood repertoires were. TCRdb itself trimmed the public reads at Q25 with fastp, ran MiXCR and retained productive beta chains. Here the V and J calls rest on TCRdb's processing, not on the authors' analysis. The table for this sample lists 4,500 or so clones; around 30% of them were counted only once. Jointly, the top ten make up around 16% of the sample. The CDR3 holds 16 amino acids from the cysteine to the phenylalanine. Only the CDR3 region is kept as DNA, spanning 48 bases read in frame from base 1. CDR1 and CDR2, per the germline V gene, are ENHRY and SYGVKD. The germline V end is reduced by 3 bases and the J end by 5 bases; junction bases left unmatched: 4.

Summary of the overall study and its limitations: In both blood and tumor samples, TCR beta diversity was reported to be significantly higher in malignant tumors than in benign nodules.

No patient had received any treatment before thyroid surgery. Using T-cell receptor beta sequencing, the study looked back at clinical samples from patients collected from the early 2010s to the late 2010s. For this clone: Its recognized antigen is unknown. No clone much larger than this one lies a single base away; base qualities are absent.

The rearrangement joined TRBV10-3 to TRBJ2-1, with TRBD2 identical over 13 junction bases. The sequence came from a male donor with papillary thyroid cancer or a benign thyroid nodule (not recorded which). Some clones in this sample may be carry-over from other donors' samples. The sample comprised adjacent normal tissue. The DNA sequence follows: TGTGCCATCAGTGATTCCGGGACTAGCGGGAACAATGAGCAGTTCTTC. The translation is CAISDSGTSGNNEQFF.